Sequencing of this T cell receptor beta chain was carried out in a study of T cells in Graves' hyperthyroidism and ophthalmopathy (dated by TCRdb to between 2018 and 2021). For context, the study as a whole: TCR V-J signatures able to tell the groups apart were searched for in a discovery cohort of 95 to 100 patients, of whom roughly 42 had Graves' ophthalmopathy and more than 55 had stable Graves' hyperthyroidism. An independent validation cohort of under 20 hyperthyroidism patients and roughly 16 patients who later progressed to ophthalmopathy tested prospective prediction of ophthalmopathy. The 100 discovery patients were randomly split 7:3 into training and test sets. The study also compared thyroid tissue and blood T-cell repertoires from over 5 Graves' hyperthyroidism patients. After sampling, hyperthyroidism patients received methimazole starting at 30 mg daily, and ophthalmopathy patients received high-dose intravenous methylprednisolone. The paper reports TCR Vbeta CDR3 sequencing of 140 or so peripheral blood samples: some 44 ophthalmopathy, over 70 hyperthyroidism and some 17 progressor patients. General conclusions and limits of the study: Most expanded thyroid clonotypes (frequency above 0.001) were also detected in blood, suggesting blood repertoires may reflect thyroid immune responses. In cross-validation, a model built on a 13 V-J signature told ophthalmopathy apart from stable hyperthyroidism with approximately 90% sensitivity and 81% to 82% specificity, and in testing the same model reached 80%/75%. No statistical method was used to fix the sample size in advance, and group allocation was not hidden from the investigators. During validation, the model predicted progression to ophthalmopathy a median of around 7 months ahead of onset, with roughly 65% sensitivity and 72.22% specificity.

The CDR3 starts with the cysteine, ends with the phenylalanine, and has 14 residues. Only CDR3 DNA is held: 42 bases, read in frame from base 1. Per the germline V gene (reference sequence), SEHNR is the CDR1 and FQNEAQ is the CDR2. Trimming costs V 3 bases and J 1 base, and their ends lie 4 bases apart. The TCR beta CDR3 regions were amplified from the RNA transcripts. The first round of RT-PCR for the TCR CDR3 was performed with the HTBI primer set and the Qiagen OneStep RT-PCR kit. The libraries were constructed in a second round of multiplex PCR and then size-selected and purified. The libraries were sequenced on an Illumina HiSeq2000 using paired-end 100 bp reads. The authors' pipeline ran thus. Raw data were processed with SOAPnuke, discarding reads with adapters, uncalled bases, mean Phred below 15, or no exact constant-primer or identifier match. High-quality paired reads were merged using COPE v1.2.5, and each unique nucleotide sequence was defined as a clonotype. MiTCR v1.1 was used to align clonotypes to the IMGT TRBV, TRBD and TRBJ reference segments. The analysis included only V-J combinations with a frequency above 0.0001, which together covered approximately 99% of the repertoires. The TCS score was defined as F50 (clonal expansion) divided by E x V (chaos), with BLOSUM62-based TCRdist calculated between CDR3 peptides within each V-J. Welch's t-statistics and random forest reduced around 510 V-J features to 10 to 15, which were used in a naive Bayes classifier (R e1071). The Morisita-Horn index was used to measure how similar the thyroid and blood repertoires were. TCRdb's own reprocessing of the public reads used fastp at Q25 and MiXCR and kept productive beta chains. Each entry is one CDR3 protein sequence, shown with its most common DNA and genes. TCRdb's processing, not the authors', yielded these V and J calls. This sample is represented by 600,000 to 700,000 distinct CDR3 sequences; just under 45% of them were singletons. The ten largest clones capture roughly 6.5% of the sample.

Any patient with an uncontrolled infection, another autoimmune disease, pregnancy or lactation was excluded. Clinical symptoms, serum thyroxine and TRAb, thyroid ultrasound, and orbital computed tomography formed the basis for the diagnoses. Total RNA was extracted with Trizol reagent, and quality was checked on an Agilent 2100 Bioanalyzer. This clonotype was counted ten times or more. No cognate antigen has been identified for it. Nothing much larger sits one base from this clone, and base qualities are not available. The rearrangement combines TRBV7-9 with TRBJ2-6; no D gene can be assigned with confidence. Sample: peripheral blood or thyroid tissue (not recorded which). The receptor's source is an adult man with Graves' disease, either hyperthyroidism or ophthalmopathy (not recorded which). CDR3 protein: CASSLSSGANVLTF. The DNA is TGTGCCAGCAGCTTGAGTTCTGGGGCCAACGTCCTGACTTTC.